The 15 T cell receptor beta chains in this list originate from one sample, sequenced in a study of CD8+ T cells in alopecia areata. The treatment: oral pan-JAK inhibitor, 5-10 mg twice daily. cDNA serving as the sequencing template came from extracted, reverse transcribed RNA. Some clones are missing from TCRdb's copy, which holds only in-frame ones; the method was immunoSEQ multiplex PCR. The table shows around 100,000 clones, with approximately 90% occurring only once. Material: CD8+ T cells sorted from blood, obtained at roughly week 30, from a patient treated with tofacitinib. These receptors were obtained from a human donor with alopecia areata.

This clone was counted once. The chain links TRBV29-1 to TRBJ1-2, with D possibly matching TRBD1 (6 bases). Trimming took off 3 bases at V and 6 bases at J, with 8 bases between the two ends. The germline V gene has CDR1 SQVTM and CDR2 ANQGSEA. The CDR3 consists of 11 residues. The CDR3 reads CSVDTGHGYTF. CDR3 coding DNA: TGCAGCGTTGACACAGGGCATGGCTACACCTTC.

The chain employs TRBV4-1 and TRBJ1-5; D is unresolved. Germline-derived CDR1 and CDR2 are MGHRA and YSYEKL. The CDR3 runs 16 residues. V lost 3 bases, J lost 1 base, and 13 bases lay in between. Written as DNA, the CDR3 is TGCGCCAGCAGCCAGAAGTCCAGTGTGAGCAATCAGCCCCAGCATTTT. It is translated as CASSQKSSVSNQPQHF.

The V gene is TRBV4-1, the J gene TRBJ2-7; D is possibly TRBD1 (6 bases). The CDR3 consists of 17 residues. CDR1 is MGHRA and CDR2 is YSYEKL in the germline V gene. Deletions cut 3 bases from V and 1 base from J, with 19 bases between. As DNA, the CDR3 is TGCGCCAGCAGCCATGGGGGCCCGGGACAAAGTTCCTACGAGCAGTACTTC. Translation: CASSHGGPGQSSYEQYF.

The genes are TRBV9 and TRBJ1-5; TRBD1 is a possible D gene (6 bases). Germline V gene lookup returns CDR1 SGDLS and CDR2 YYNGEE. The CDR3 is made up of 15 amino acids. Between the trimmed V and J ends, which lost 2 bases and 4 bases, there was a span of 13 bases. The CDR3 sequence is CASSVGGGKNQPQHF. The CDR3 nucleotides are TGTGCCAGCAGCGTTGGAGGGGGGAAGAATCAGCCCCAGCATTTT.

The chain is built from TRBV19 and TRBJ1-5, with D hard to call. Trimming removed 3 bases at V and 0 bases at J, with 15 bases between. The CDR3 is 17 amino acids. In germline, CDR1 is LNHDA, CDR2 SQIVND (reference sequence). CDR3 sequence: CASSIGVLGYSNQPQHF. CDR3 DNA: TGTGCCAGTAGTATCGGGGTTTTAGGGTATAGCAATCAGCCCCAGCATTTT. The whole variable domain, remainder taken from reference TRBV19 and TRBJ1-5, is DGGITQSPKYLFRKEGQNVTLSCEQNLNHDAMYWYRQDPGQGLRLIYYSQIVNDFQKGDIAEGYSVSREKKESFPLTVTSAQKNPTAFYLCASSIGVLGYSNQPQHFGDGTRLSIL.

The chain's CDR3 is CASSDTGELFF. The CDR3 DNA reads TGTGCCAGCTCCGACACCGGGGAGCTGTTTTTT. J is TRBJ2-2 and V is TRBV6-6; the D is unclear. Germline CDR1 reads MNHNY; CDR2 reads SVGAGI (reference sequence). The CDR3 sequence is 11 residues long. The V end was cut by 8 bases, the J end by 3 bases, with 4 bases between.

The chain couples TRBV5-4 to TRBJ2-1, with D possibly being TRBD1 or TRBD2 (5 bases each). The CDR3 runs 14 residues. Between the trimmed V and J ends, which lost 4 bases and 6 bases, there was a span of 14 bases. Germline-derived CDR1 and CDR2 are SGHNT and YYREEE (reference sequence). As DNA, the CDR3 is TGTGCCAGCAGCCATGTGTCTGGGGGCAATGAGCAGTTCTTC. Its protein product is CASSHVSGGNEQFF. Full variable domain (rest looked up from reference TRBV5-4 and TRBJ2-1): ETGVTQSPTHLIKTRGQQVTLRCSSQSGHNTVSWYQQALGQGPQFIFQYYREEENGRGNFPPRFSGLQFPNYSSELNVNALELDDSALYLCASSHVSGGNEQFFGPGTRLTVL.

There are a few counts of this clone. The rearrangement uses TRBV29-1 and TRBJ2-7; 8 nucleotides match TRBD1. Trimming at V came to 3 bases and at J to 5 bases, leaving 3 bases not matched to a gene. Germline V gene data show CDR1 as SQVTM and CDR2 as ANQGSEA. The CDR3 totals 12 residues. CDR3 amino acids: CSVEWGQDEQYF. CDR3 nucleotide sequence: TGCAGCGTTGAGTGGGGACAGGACGAGCAGTACTTC.

This chain joins TRBV4-1 and TRBJ2-7; possibly TRBD1 for D (5 bases). Germline V gene sequence: CDR1 MGHRA, CDR2 YSYEKL. The length of the CDR3 is 15 residues. Trimming shortened V by 0 bases and J by 3 bases, and 12 bases separated the two germline ends. CDR3 in DNA: TGCGCCAGCAGCCAAGATCCGGACACCGACTACGAGCAGTACTTC. This encodes CASSQDPDTDYEQYF.

The chain combines TRBV4-1 with TRBJ2-5; D is unclear. The V gene lost 0 bases and the J gene lost 3 bases, with 5 bases spanning the gap. Germline values: CDR1 MGHRA, CDR2 YSYEKL. CDR3 length equals 13 residues. The DNA for the CDR3 is TGCGCCAGCAGCCAAGAAGGAAAAGAGACCCAGTACTTC. Its translation is CASSQEGKETQYF.

The chain carries TRBV9 and TRBJ2-3, with D perhaps TRBD1 (7 bases). Trimming cost V 5 bases and J 3 bases, with 16 bases left between them. The CDR3 consists of 15 residues. Germline CDR1 SGDLS, CDR2 YYNGEE. The CDR3 loop reads CASRGGREETDTQYF. The CDR3 DNA follows: TGTGCCAGCAGAGGGGGCAGGGAGGAGACAGATACGCAGTATTTT.

The gene calls are TRBV4-1 and TRBJ1-1; 7 bases are a match to TRBD1. The CDR3 sequence is 13 residues long. CDR1 MGHRA and CDR2 YSYEKL come from the germline V gene. V was clipped by 6 bases and J by 8 bases; unmatched bases: 9. The CDR3 DNA follows: TGCGCCAGCAGATACGCAGGGACAGACGAAGCTTTCTTT. Protein sequence: CASRYAGTDEAFF.

The V and J genes are TRBV29-1 and TRBJ2-7; TRBD2 matches 7 bases. After removal of 3 bases from V and 0 bases from J, the junction contained 17 bases not matched to a gene. The CDR3 is made up of 18 amino acids. Germline assignment: CDR1 SQVTM and CDR2 ANQGSEA. CDR3 coding DNA: TGCAGCGTTGAGGGGTGGACTAGAGCCAAAAGGAGCTCCTACGAGCAGTACTTC. This codes for CSVEGWTRAKRSSYEQYF.

The V and J genes are TRBV4-1 and TRBJ2-7; 9 bases match TRBD1. The germline V gene has CDR1 MGHRA and CDR2 YSYEKL. J gave up 4 bases and V 1 base, and 11 bases lay outside the gene matches. This CDR3 comprises 17 residues. The CDR3 here is CASSQVPSGTGWYEQYF. For the CDR3, the DNA is TGCGCCAGCAGCCAAGTCCCTTCCGGGACAGGGTGGTACGAGCAGTACTTC.

J is TRBJ2-2 and V is TRBV7-2; no firm D call. The CDR3 is 13 amino acids. Looked up from germline, CDR1 is SGHTA and CDR2 is FQGNSA. V was trimmed by 6 bases and J by 4 bases, leaving 9 bases between them. CDR3 in DNA: TGTGCCAGCAGTCAATCATTCACCGGGGAGCTGTTTTTT. Its protein product is CASSQSFTGELFF.